These T cell receptor beta chains were read from a single sample in a study of cytomegalovirus exposure and HLA in healthy donors. Profiled with immunoSEQ multiplex PCR; TCRdb holds only in-frame clones, not every one. The data contain roughly 98,000 clones, roughly nine tenths of them seen just once; the ten biggest clones take up about 4%. Sequencing used PBMCs. The origin of the receptors is a woman in her twenties or thirties in good health and CMV-seronegative. The CDR3 runs from the conserved cysteine through the conserved F or W. A D gene is named only where the DNA matches it firmly. Clone size appears in some rows only: once, few, many, or a class for an expanded clone.

clone_size	d_call	v_call	cdr3_length	j_call	cdr3_nt	cdr3_aa
NA	NA	TRBV7-9	17	TRBJ2-2	TGTGCCAGCAGCCCCCTCTGGGGCGGTGCGAACACCGGGGAGCTGTTTTTT	CASSPLWGGANTGELFF
NA	NA	TRBV6-1	14	TRBJ1-5	TGTGCCAGCAGTGACCTGACAGAGAATCAGCCCCAGCATTTT	CASSDLTENQPQHF
once	NA	TRBV10-2	17	TRBJ2-7	TGCGCCAGCAGTGATCGTACAACCGTTGGGCCGGTCTACGAGCAGTACTTC	CASSDRTTVGPVYEQYF
NA	NA	TRBV6-6	16	TRBJ2-2	TGTGCCAGCATTGGGGCCAGGAGAGGTGGCACCGGGGAGCTGTTTTTT	CASIGARRGGTGELFF
NA	NA	TRBV14	12	TRBJ1-1	TGTGCCAGCAGCCATTACATGGCTGAAGCTTTCTTT	CASSHYMAEAFF
few	NA	TRBV7-9	15	TRBJ2-2	TGTGCCAGCAGCTTACTGGGAGTCGGCACCGGGGAGCTGTTTTTT	CASSLLGVGTGELFF
few	TRBD1	TRBV2	15	TRBJ1-6	TGTGCCAGCAGTGAAGCGGGACAGGAGGGATCACCCCTCCACTTT	CASSEAGQEGSPLHF
NA	NA	TRBV7-2	14	TRBJ1-1	TGTGCCAGCAGCCCAGGGAATACGAACACTGAAGCTTTCTTT	CASSPGNTNTEAFF
NA	NA	TRBV4-1	17	TRBJ1-2	TGCGCCAGCAGCCAAGGGTCCAGGGGAAAACATGTCGGGGGCTACACCTTC	CASSQGSRGKHVGGYTF
NA	TRBD2	TRBV7-2	15	TRBJ2-7	TGTGCCAGCAGCTTTAGCGGGAGAGGCCGCTACGAGCAGTACTTC	CASSFSGRGRYEQYF
NA	NA	TRBV2	13	TRBJ1-2	TGTGCCAGCACCCTGGACAGATACTATGGCTACACCTTC	CASTLDRYYGYTF
NA	NA	TRBV7-6	12	TRBJ1-1	TGTGCCAGCAGCTTAGTAAGGGGTGAAGCTTTCTTT	CASSLVRGEAFF
NA	TRBD2	TRBV7-3	16	TRBJ2-5	TGTGCCAGCAGCCCGGCGGGCGGGAGCGCTCTAGAGACCCAGTACTTC	CASSPAGGSALETQYF
NA	NA	TRBV5-1	15	TRBJ2-2	TGCGCCAGCAGCTTGGCCGGGGGGAACACCGGGGAGCTGTTTTTT	CASSLAGGNTGELFF
NA	TRBD1	TRBV19	15	TRBJ2-2	TGTGCCAGTAGCCAGACACTCGGACAGGCCGGGGAGCTGTTTTTT	CASSQTLGQAGELFF
NA	TRBD1	TRBV19	21	TRBJ2-3	TGTGCCAGTAGAAACCTGGGGCGGTACAGGGGCAAGGGAGCTACCACAGATACGCAGTATTTT	CASRNLGRYRGKGATTDTQYF
NA	NA	TRBV7-9	13	TRBJ1-1	TGTGCCAGCAGCCCCGGAGGGAACACTGAAGCTTTCTTT	CASSPGGNTEAFF
NA	TRBD1	TRBV2	15	TRBJ1-5	TGTGCCAGCAGGAGGGGGCGGGATGGCGATCAGCCCCAGCATTTT	CASRRGRDGDQPQHF
NA	NA	TRBV4-3	17	TRBJ2-3	TGCGCCAGCAGCCAAGATCTCGGGCTAGCGCGCACAGATACGCAGTATTTT	CASSQDLGLARTDTQYF
NA	NA	TRBV7-8	16	TRBJ2-7	TGTGCCAGCAGCCCGGCGAGACTCGTCAGACCCTACGAGCAGTACTTC	CASSPARLVRPYEQYF
NA	NA	TRBV7-9	15	TRBJ1-5	TGTGCCAGCAGCTTAGGAGGGCAGACCAATCAGCCCCAGCATTTT	CASSLGGQTNQPQHF
NA	TRBD2	TRBV28	15	TRBJ2-7	TGTGCCAGCAGTCCTCGGCGGGAGCACGAATACGAGCAGTACTTC	CASSPRREHEYEQYF
few	NA	TRBV5-1	17	TRBJ2-1	TGCGCCAGCAGCGTAGGTCGAGCCCCTAGCTCCTACAATGAGCAGTTCTTC	CASSVGRAPSSYNEQFF
NA	TRBD1	TRBV7-9	15	TRBJ2-1	TGTGCCAGCAGCTCCCGGGACAGGGGTCACCATGAGCAGTTCTTC	CASSSRDRGHHEQFF